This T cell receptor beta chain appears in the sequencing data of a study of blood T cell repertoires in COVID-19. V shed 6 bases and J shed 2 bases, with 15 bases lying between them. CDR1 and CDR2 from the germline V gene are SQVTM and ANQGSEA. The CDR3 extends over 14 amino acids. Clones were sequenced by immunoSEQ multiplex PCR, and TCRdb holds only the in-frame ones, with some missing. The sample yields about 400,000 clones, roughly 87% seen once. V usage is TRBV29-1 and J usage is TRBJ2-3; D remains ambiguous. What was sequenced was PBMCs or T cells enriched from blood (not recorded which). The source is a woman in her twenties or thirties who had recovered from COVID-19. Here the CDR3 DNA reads TGCAGCGTACGCCCTGGAGCTAACACAGATACGCAGTATTTT. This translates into CSVRPGANTDTQYF.